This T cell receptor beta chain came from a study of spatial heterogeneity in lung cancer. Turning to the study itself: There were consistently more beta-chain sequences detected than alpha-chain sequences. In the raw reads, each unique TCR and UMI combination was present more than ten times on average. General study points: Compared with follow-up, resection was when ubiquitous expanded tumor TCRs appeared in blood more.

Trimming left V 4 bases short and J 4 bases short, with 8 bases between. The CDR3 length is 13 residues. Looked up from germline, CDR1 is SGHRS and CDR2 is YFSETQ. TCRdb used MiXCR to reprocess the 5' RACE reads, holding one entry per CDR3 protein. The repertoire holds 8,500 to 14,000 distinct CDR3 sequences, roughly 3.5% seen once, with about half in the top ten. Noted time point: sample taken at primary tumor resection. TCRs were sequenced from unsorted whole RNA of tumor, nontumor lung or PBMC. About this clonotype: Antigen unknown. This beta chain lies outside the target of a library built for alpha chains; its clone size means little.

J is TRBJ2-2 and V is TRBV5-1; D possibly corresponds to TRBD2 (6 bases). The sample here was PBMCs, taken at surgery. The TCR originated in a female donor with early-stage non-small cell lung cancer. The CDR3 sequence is CASSNSGTGELFF. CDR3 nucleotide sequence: TGCGCCAGCAGCAATAGCGGCACCGGGGAGCTGTTTTTT.